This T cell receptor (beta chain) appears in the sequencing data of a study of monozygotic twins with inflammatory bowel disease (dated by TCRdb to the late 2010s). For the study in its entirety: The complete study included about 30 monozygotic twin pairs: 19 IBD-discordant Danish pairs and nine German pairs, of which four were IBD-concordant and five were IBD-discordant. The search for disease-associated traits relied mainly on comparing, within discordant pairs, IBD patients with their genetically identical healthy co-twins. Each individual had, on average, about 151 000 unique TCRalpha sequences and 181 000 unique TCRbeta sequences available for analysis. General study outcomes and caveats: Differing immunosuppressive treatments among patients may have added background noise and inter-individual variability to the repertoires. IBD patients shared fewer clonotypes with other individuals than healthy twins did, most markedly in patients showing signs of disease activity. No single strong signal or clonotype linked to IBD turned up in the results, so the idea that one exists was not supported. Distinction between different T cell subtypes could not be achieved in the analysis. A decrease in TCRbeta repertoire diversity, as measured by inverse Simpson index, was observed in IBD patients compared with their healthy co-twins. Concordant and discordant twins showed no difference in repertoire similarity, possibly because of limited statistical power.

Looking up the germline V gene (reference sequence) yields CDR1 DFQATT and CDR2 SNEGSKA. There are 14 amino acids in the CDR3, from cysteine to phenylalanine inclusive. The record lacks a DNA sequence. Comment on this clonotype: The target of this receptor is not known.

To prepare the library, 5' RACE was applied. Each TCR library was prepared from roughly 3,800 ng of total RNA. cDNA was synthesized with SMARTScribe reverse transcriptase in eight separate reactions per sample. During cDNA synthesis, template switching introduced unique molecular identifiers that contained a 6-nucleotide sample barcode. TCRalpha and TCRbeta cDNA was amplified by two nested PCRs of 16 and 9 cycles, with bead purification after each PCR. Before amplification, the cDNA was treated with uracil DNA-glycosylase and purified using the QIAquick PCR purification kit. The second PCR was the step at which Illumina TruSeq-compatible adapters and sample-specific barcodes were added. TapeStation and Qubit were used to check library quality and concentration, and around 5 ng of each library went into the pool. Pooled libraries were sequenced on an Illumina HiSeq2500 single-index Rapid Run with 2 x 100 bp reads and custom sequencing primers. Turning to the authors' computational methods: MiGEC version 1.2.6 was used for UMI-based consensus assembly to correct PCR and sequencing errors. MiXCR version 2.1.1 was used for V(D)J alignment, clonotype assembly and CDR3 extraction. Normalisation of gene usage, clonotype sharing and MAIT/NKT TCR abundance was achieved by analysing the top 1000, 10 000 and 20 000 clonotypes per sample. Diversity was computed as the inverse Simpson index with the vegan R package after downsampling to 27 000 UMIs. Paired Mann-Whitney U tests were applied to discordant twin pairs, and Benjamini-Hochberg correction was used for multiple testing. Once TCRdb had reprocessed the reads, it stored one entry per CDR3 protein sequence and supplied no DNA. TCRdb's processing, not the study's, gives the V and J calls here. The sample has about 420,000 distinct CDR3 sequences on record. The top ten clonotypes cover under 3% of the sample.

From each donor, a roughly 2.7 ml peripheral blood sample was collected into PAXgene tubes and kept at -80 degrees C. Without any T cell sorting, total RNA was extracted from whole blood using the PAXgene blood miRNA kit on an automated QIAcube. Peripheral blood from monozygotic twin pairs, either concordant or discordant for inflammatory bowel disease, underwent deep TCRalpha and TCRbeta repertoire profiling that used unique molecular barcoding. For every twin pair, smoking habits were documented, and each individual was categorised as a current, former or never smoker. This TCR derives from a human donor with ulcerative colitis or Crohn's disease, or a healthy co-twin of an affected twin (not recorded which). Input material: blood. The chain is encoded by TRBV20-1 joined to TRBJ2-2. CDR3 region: CSASRQTNTGELFF.